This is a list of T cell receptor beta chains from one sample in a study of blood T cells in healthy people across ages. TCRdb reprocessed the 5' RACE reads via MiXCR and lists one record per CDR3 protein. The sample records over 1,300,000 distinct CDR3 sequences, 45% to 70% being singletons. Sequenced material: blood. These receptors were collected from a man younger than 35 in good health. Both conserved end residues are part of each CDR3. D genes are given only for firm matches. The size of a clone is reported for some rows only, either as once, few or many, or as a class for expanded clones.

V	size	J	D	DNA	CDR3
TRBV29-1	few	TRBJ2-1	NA	TGCAGCGTTGAAGATTATCCCGGGGTAGCAAATGAGCAGTTCTTC	CSVEDYPGVANEQFF
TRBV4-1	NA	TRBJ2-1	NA	TGCGCCAGCAGCCAAGATCCCGGGGACGTCTCCTACAATGAGCAGTTCTTC	CASSQDPGDVSYNEQFF
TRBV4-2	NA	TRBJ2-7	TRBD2	TGTGCCAGCAGCCCAGACGGGGGGGAATACGAGCAGTACTTC	CASSPDGGEYEQYF
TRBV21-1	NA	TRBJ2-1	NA	TGTGCCAGCAGCAAAGTCGAACTAGCGGGGCGATCCTACCAAGAGACCCAGTTCTTC	CASSKVELAGRSYQETQFF
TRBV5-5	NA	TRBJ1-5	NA	TGTGCCAGCAGCTTGGTCTTTCCCGGTGGCTATCAGCCCCAGCATTTT	CASSLVFPGGYQPQHF
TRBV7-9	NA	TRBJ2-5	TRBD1	TGTGCCAGCAGCTTAGTGGACAGGGGACAAGAGACCCAGTACTTC	CASSLVDRGQETQYF
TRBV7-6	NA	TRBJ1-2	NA	TGTGCCAGCAGCTTAGCCGGCGGGGGCGGTGGTAACTATGGCTACACCTTC	CASSLAGGGGGNYGYTF
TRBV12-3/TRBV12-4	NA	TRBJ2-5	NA	TGTGCCAGCAGTTTATACGGTCCAGGGAAAGAGACCCAGTACTTC	CASSLYGPGKETQYF
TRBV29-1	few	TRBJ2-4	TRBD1	TGCAGCGTTGAAGATCGGGACAGGATTGAGCAGTACTTC	CSVEDRDRIEQYF
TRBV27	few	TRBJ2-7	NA	TGTGCCAGCAGTCCTTTCTCGGCCTCCTACGAGCAGTACTTC	CASSPFSASYEQYF
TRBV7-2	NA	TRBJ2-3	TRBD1	TGTGCCAGCACTCCCGGGACAGACAAGGATACGCAGTATTTT	CASTPGTDKDTQYF
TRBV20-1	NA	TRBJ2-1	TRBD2	TGCAGTGCTACGGGACTATTGAACAATGAGCAGTTCTTC	CSATGLLNNEQFF
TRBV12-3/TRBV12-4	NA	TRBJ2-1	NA	TGTGCCAGCGGGGGCAGGGCGAATGAGCAGTTCTTC	CASGGRANEQFF
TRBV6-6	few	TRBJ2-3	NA	TGTGCCAGCACACGCGGGGAAAGCACAGATACGCAGTATTTT	CASTRGESTDTQYF
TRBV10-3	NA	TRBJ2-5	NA	TGTGCCATCAGTGACAGTAGTGGCTTCGAGGGGGAGACCCAGTACTTC	CAISDSSGFEGETQYF
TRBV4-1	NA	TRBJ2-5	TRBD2	TGCGCCAGCAGCCCATGGACTAGCGGGCAACGTCAAGAGACCCAGTACTTC	CASSPWTSGQRQETQYF
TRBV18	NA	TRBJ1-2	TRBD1	TGTGCCAGCTCACCAACCGGGACAGGGGAGTTATCCGGCGGCTACACCTTC	CASSPTGTGELSGGYTF
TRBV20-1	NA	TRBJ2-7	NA	TGCAGTGCCTCATTGACAGGCAGGGTACCCTACGAGCAGTACTTC	CSASLTGRVPYEQYF